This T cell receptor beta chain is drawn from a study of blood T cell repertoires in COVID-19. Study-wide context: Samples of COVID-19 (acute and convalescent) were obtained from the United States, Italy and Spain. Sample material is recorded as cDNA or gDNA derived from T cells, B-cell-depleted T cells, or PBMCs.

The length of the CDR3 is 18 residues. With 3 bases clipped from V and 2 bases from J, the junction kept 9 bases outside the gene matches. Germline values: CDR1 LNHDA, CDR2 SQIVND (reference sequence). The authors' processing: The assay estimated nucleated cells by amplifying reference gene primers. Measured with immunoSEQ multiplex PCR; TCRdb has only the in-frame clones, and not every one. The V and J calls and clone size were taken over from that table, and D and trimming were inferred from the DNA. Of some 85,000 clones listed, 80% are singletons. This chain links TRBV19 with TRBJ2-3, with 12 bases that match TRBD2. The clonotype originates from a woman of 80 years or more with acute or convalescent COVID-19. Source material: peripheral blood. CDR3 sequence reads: CASSIWTSGIGNTDTQYF. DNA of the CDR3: TGTGCCAGTAGTATTTGGACTAGCGGGATCGGAAACACAGATACGCAGTATTTT.